Below, 32 T cell receptor beta chains from the same sample are listed, as sequenced in a study of T cell responses to AZD1222 COVID-19 vaccine. Method: immunoSEQ multiplex PCR; TCRdb's copy keeps in-frame clones and lacks some. The sample has some 90,000 clones; approximately 86% are singletons. Sequencing was performed on peripheral blood, taken on day 0 of AZD1222 vaccination. These receptors were obtained from an adult in good health.

The chain is built from TRBV14 and TRBJ1-1; D remains unclear. Germline assignment: CDR1 SGHDN and CDR2 FVKESK. Trimming shortened V by 4 bases and J by 2 bases, and 17 bases separated the two germline ends. This CDR3 is built from 16 residues. CDR3 nucleotide sequence: TGTGCCAGCAGCCTAAGCTCGACACCGGTAAACACTGAAGCTTTCTTT. As protein: CASSLSSTPVNTEAFF.

The chain recombines TRBV19 with TRBJ1-2; D is ambiguous. Trimming left V 1 base short and J 6 bases short, with 12 bases between. The CDR3 extends over 14 amino acids. Germline-derived CDR1 and CDR2 are LNHDA and SQIVND (reference sequence). The CDR3 region is CASSIGRDINGYTF. The CDR3 DNA reads TGTGCCAGTAGTATAGGGCGGGATATTAATGGCTACACCTTC.

This chain links TRBV30 with TRBJ1-1; D uncertain. V shed 4 bases and J shed 11 bases, with 20 bases lying between them. The germline CDR1 and CDR2 sequences are GTSNPN and SVGIG (reference sequence). This CDR3 comprises 13 residues. This CDR3 is CAWNDESVPQAFF. CDR3 DNA: TGTGCCTGGAATGACGAGAGCGTACCCCAGGCTTTCTTT.

This chain connects TRBV14 to TRBJ1-2; D call uncertain. The V end lost 3 bases, the J end lost 7 bases, and 15 bases lay between the germline ends. Germline values: CDR1 SGHDN, CDR2 FVKESK. This CDR3 has 14 amino acids. For the CDR3, the DNA is TGTGCCAGCAGCCAGGAGAGGGATCGTGGTGGCTACACCTTC. It translates to CASSQERDRGGYTF.

The genes are TRBV6-6 and TRBJ2-2; D might be TRBD2 (5 bases). Germline-derived CDR1 and CDR2 are MNHNY and SVGAGI (reference sequence). This CDR3 region has 14 residues. Trimming cost V 7 bases and J 4 bases, with 13 bases left between them. Here the CDR3 reads CASTLGDITGELFF. CDR3 DNA: TGTGCCAGCACCCTGGGAGACATCACCGGGGAGCTGTTTTTT.

The chain is built from TRBV28 and TRBJ2-1, with 15 bases that match TRBD2. The CDR3 length is 19 residues. V was clipped by 4 bases and J by 3 bases; unmatched bases: 10. The germline gives CDR1 MDHEN, CDR2 SYDVKM. The CDR3 bases are TGTGCCAGCAGTTCCCGGACTAGCGGGAGGGCCATCGGCTACAATGAGCAGTTCTTC. This sequence encodes CASSSRTSGRAIGYNEQFF.

The chain recombines TRBV27 with TRBJ2-1; 9 nucleotides line up with TRBD1. V shed 4 bases and J 0 bases; nucleotides not matched to a gene: 4. Germline V lookup: CDR1 MNHEY, CDR2 SMNVEV (reference sequence). The CDR3 runs 16 residues. CDR3 DNA: TGTGCCAGCAGTTCCCCGGGACAGGGCTCCTACAATGAGCAGTTCTTC. Its translation is CASSSPGQGSYNEQFF.

V and J are TRBV27 and TRBJ2-1, with 15 bases matching TRBD2. CDR1 is MNHEY and CDR2 is SMNVEV in the germline V gene (reference sequence). V was clipped by 2 bases and J by 7 bases; unmatched bases: 3. The CDR3 length is 16 residues. The CDR3 DNA follows: TGTGCCAGCAGTTTAAAGGGACTAGCGGGAGGTAATGAGCAGTTCTTC. As protein: CASSLKGLAGGNEQFF.

The V gene is TRBV28, the J gene TRBJ1-5; 12 bases line up with TRBD1. The J segment lost 6 bases and the V segment lost 3 bases, leaving 6 bases of the junction unmatched. The CDR3 consists of 16 residues. Germline CDR1 reads MDHEN; CDR2 reads SYDVKM. The CDR3 reads CASSLGDRGRIQPQHF. The DNA for the CDR3 is TGTGCCAGCAGTTTGGGGGACAGGGGGCGGATTCAGCCCCAGCATTTT.

This clone was seen just once. The rearrangement uses TRBV28 and TRBJ2-2; D is unclear. The germline CDR1 and CDR2 sequences are MDHEN and SYDVKM. V shed 8 bases and J shed 0 bases, with 13 bases lying between them. CDR3 length equals 15 residues. The CDR3 here is CASHTRWSNTGELFF. The CDR3 DNA reads as TGTGCCAGCCACACCAGGTGGTCGAACACCGGGGAGCTGTTTTTT.

The chain links TRBV6-1 to TRBJ1-5, with 8 bases aligning to TRBD1. This CDR3 has 14 residues. The V segment lost 3 bases and the J segment 2 bases; nucleotides outside the gene matches: 0. The germline V gene has CDR1 MNHNS and CDR2 SASEGT. For the CDR3, the DNA is TGTGCCAGCAGTGACAGGGGGCGCAATCAGCCCCAGCATTTT. Translated, it gives CASSDRGRNQPQHF.

The V call is TRBV10-3, the J call TRBJ2-1; TRBD2 matches at 9 bases. V trimming: 6 bases; J trimming: 8 bases; junction bases outside the gene matches: 8. This CDR3 is built from 14 residues. Germline CDR1 reads ENHRY; CDR2 reads SYGVKD. The CDR3 protein is CAISPGTSKDEQFF. The CDR3 nucleotides are TGTGCCATCAGCCCCGGGACTAGCAAGGATGAGCAGTTCTTC.

V usage is TRBV28 and J usage is TRBJ2-1, with D hard to call. The CDR3 is 16 residues long. With 5 bases removed from V and 10 bases from J, the gap between germline ends came to 24 bases. The germline V gene has CDR1 MDHEN and CDR2 SYDVKM. CDR3 region: CASSGRFGLFGMEQFF. The DNA for the CDR3 is TGTGCCAGCAGTGGCCGTTTTGGGCTCTTCGGCATGGAGCAGTTCTTC.

In this sample, this clone turned up once. In nucleotides, the CDR3 is TGTGCCAGCAGCCCCACAGGAGGGATCTCTGGAAACACCATATATTTT. Its translation: CASSPTGGISGNTIYF. This chain links TRBV7-2 with TRBJ1-3; possibly TRBD1 for D (5 bases). The CDR3 spans 16 residues. V was cut by 5 bases and J by 0 bases, with 14 bases left in between. Germline V CDR1 and CDR2: SGHTA, FQGNSA.

The rearrangement joins TRBV7-9 to TRBJ1-2, with D tentatively TRBD1 (6 bases). CDR3 length equals 15 residues. V was clipped by 0 bases and J by 3 bases, with 11 bases between them. CDR1 SEHNR and CDR2 FQNEAQ come from the germline V gene (reference sequence). In DNA form, the CDR3 reads TGTGCCAGCAGCTTAGCGATGGGGGCGGACTATGGCTACACCTTC. Its protein product is CASSLAMGADYGYTF.

The J gene is TRBJ2-3, the V gene TRBV28; D not certain. This CDR3 has 15 amino acids. Germline values: CDR1 MDHEN, CDR2 SYDVKM. Trimming left V 6 bases short and J 4 bases short, with 17 bases between. CDR3 residues: CASRSTEIPADTQYF. The DNA for the CDR3 is TGTGCCAGCAGGTCCACTGAAATCCCGGCAGATACGCAGTATTTT.

The V call is TRBV19, the J call TRBJ1-5; TRBD1 matches 12 bases. The V gene end was trimmed by 10 bases and the J gene end by 2 bases; junction bases not matched to a gene: 12. The CDR3 is made up of 17 amino acids. CDR1 LNHDA and CDR2 SQIVND come from the germline V gene (reference sequence). The CDR3 DNA reads TGTGCCACTACGGACACCGGGACAGGGGGCGGCAATCAGCCCCAGCATTTT. Translated, it gives CATTDTGTGGGNQPQHF.

J is TRBJ2-2 and V is TRBV6-4; D is undetermined. Germline loops: CDR1 MRHNA, CDR2 SNTAGT. V was cut by 6 bases and J by 4 bases, with 9 bases left in between. The CDR3 runs to 13 residues. The chain's CDR3 is CASSGGSTGELFF. DNA for the CDR3: TGTGCCAGCAGCGGTGGTAGCACCGGGGAGCTGTTTTTT.

The CDR3 reads CAISESPGPYEQYF. CDR3 DNA: TGTGCCATCAGTGAGAGCCCGGGGCCGTACGAGCAGTACTTC. This chain joins TRBV10-3 and TRBJ2-7, with D perhaps assigned TRBD1 or TRBD2 (5 bases each). The V end was cut by 2 bases, the J end by 4 bases, with 12 bases between. Germline CDR1 and CDR2: ENHRY and SYGVKD. The CDR3 has 14 residues.

V usage is TRBV6-2 or TRBV6-3 and J usage is TRBJ2-2, with a tentative D call TRBD2 (6 bases). Germline V gene sequence: CDR1 MNHEY, CDR2 SVGEGT. Trimming shortened V by 2 bases and J by 9 bases, and 10 bases separated the two germline ends. The CDR3 covers 13 residues. The CDR3 sequence: CASSYIREWELFF. DNA of the CDR3: TGTGCCAGCAGTTACATTCGGGAGTGGGAGCTGTTTTTT.

This sequence joins TRBV19 and TRBJ1-3, with D uncertain. CDR3 length: 16 amino acids. The germline CDR1 and CDR2 sequences are LNHDA and SQIVND (reference sequence). V was shortened by 5 bases and J by 2 bases, with 16 bases between the two germline ends. DNA for the CDR3: TGTGCCAGTAGTTCAAGGACGGATCGGGCTGGAAACACCATATATTTT. As protein: CASSSRTDRAGNTIYF.

This clone was detected only once. The gene calls are TRBV19 and TRBJ1-3; D might be TRBD1 (6 bases). V was shortened by 5 bases and J by 3 bases, with 14 bases between the two germline ends. Germline V gives CDR1 LNHDA, CDR2 SQIVND (reference sequence). This CDR3 region has 15 residues. CDR3 in amino acids: CASSSGQVFGNTIYF. The CDR3, as DNA: TGTGCCAGTAGTTCGGGACAAGTATTTGGAAACACCATATATTTT.

The gene calls are TRBV5-1 and TRBJ2-1; D unresolved. The CDR3 covers 11 residues. Germline CDR1 SGHRS, CDR2 YFSETQ. The V and J ends lost 4 bases and 4 bases respectively, with 3 bases between them. The CDR3, as DNA: TGCGCCAGCAGCACTTACAATGAGCAGTTCTTC. Protein sequence: CASSTYNEQFF.

This sequence joins TRBV28 and TRBJ2-7; 9 nucleotides agree with TRBD2. Trimming removed 5 bases from V and 2 bases from J; junction bases left unmatched: 7. Germline V gives CDR1 MDHEN, CDR2 SYDVKM. This CDR3 region has 15 residues. This chain's CDR3 is CASSPAGGITYEQYF. DNA for the CDR3: TGTGCCAGCAGTCCAGCGGGAGGAATTACCTACGAGCAGTACTTC.

V gene TRBV25-1 combines with J gene TRBJ2-1, with unresolved D. The CDR3 sequence is 11 residues long. Germline CDR1 is MGHDK and CDR2 is SYGVNS. The germline V and J ends were trimmed by 5 bases and 8 bases, with 7 bases remaining between them. The CDR3 nucleotides are TGTGCCAGCAGTCCTGGCTATGAGCAGTTCTTC. Translating it yields CASSPGYEQFF.

The J gene is TRBJ1-4, the V gene TRBV5-1; the D gene is possibly TRBD1 (5 bases). The CDR3 totals 15 residues. Germline-derived CDR1 and CDR2 are SGHRS and YFSETQ. Trimming cost V 4 bases and J 6 bases, with 16 bases left between them. The CDR3 nucleotides are TGCGCCAGCAGCCAGACCGGGACGGTAGATGAAAAACTGTTTTTT. Translating gives CASSQTGTVDEKLFF.

The rearrangement joins TRBV7-2 to TRBJ2-1; D is unresolved. CDR1 SGHTA and CDR2 FQGNSA come from the germline V gene. With 5 bases removed from V and 6 bases from J, the gap between germline ends came to 17 bases. The CDR3 consists of 15 residues. The CDR3: CASSKGELTGNEQFF. Written as DNA, the CDR3 is TGTGCCAGCAGCAAAGGAGAACTGACCGGCAATGAGCAGTTCTTC.

The chain combines TRBV5-1 with TRBJ1-4, with D perhaps TRBD1 (5 bases). Germline CDR1 SGHRS, CDR2 YFSETQ. V was pared by 7 bases and J by 4 bases, with 11 bases between. The CDR3 covers 13 residues. CDR3 protein: CASGRGGNEKLFF. The CDR3 bases are TGCGCCAGCGGGAGGGGAGGTAATGAAAAACTGTTTTTT.

The rearrangement links TRBV13 to TRBJ2-5; possibly TRBD1 for D (5 bases). Germline V gives CDR1 PRHDT, CDR2 FYEKMQ (reference sequence). V was trimmed by 2 bases and J by 2 bases, leaving 9 bases between them. The CDR3 spans 14 residues. The CDR3 DNA sequence: TGTGCCAGCAGCTTAATCCAGGGACAAGAGACCCAGTACTTC. This translates into CASSLIQGQETQYF.

The V and J genes are TRBV3-1 (or the pseudogene TRBV3-2) and TRBJ1-6; D ambiguous. Germline-derived CDR1 and CDR2 are LGHDT and YNNKEL (reference sequence). Trimming stripped 4 bases from V and 5 bases from J, with 18 bases between. This CDR3 spans 17 amino acids. The CDR3 DNA reads as TGTGCCAGCAGCCCGGGGAAATGGGTCACCGATAATTCACCCCTCCACTTT. Translation: CASSPGKWVTDNSPLHF.

The V and J genes are TRBV7-3 and TRBJ2-3; TRBD2 agrees at 12 bases. V shed 5 bases and J 6 bases; nucleotides not matched to a gene: 9. The germline gives CDR1 SGHTA, CDR2 FQGTGA. The CDR3 covers 16 residues. CDR3 sequence: CASSLALAGGRDTQYF. The CDR3 nucleotides read TGTGCCAGCAGCCTCGCACTAGCGGGAGGAAGGGATACGCAGTATTTT.

The rearrangement joins TRBV30 to TRBJ2-1; 7 bases line up with TRBD2. Germline V gene lookup returns CDR1 GTSNPN and CDR2 SVGIG (reference sequence). The V gene end was trimmed by 6 bases and the J gene end by 5 bases; junction bases not matched to a gene: 4. CDR3 length: 12 residues. CDR3 bases: TGTGCCTGTGCTAGCGGAAACAATGAGCAGTTCTTC. Translation gives CACASGNNEQFF. Looking up the rest from reference TRBV30 and TRBJ2-1 gives the full variable domain: SQTIHQWPATLVQPVGSPLSLECTVEGTSNPNLYWYRQAAGRGLQLLFYSVGIGQISSEVPQNLSASRPQDRQFILSSKKLLLSDSGFYLCACASGNNEQFFGPGTRLTVL.